The present T cell receptor beta chain was sequenced within a study of beta chain features in type 1 diabetes. For the study at large: Patients looked much like healthy donors when it came to age, gender and cell yields.

Every bit of the isolated RNA underwent reverse transcription, so sequencing read expressed TCRB transcripts. Data came from immunoSEQ multiplex PCR; TCRdb stores just in-frame clones and leaves some out. The sample holds about 320,000 clones, less than 15% seen once. This clone was seen a handful of times. The clonotype comes from a man aged 30 to 39 in good health. Material for sequencing was central memory CD4+ T cells from blood.

This chain's CDR3 is CASSRGARETQYF. The CDR3 coding sequence is TGCGCCAGCAGTCGGGGGGCCCGGGAGACCCAGTACTTC. The chain has TRBV5-1 and TRBJ2-5; D perhaps matches TRBD2 (7 bases). Germline V CDR1 and CDR2: SGHRS, YFSETQ. This CDR3 spans 13 amino acids. The V gene lost 5 bases and the J gene lost 5 bases, with 13 bases spanning the gap.